Listed below are T cell receptor beta chains from one sample, sequenced in a study of T cell responses to AZD1222 COVID-19 vaccine. The method was immunoSEQ multiplex PCR; TCRdb's version includes in-frame clones alone and lacks a portion of them. The sample includes 140,000 or so clones, over 85% of them seen just once. Sequencing used peripheral blood, obtained on day 0 of AZD1222 vaccination. The source of these receptors is an adult in good health. CDR3s include the opening cysteine and the closing phenylalanine or tryptophan. D genes are given only for firm matches. Not every row has a clone size; where given, it reads once, few, many or a size class.

TRBJ1-2 | TRBV10-3 | NA | NA | TGTGCCATCAAGAATAGGTCTGGCTACACCTTC | CAIKNRSGYTF
TRBJ1-6 | TRBV28 | NA | NA | TGTGCCAGCAGCGAATGGACCTCAGGGGTCCCCATGGTTTTAGCCCTCCACTTT | CASSEWTSGVPMVLALHF
TRBJ2-3 | TRBV24-1 | NA | TRBD1 | TGTGCCACCAGTCCCGGACAGGGCAGGGCAGATACGCAGTATTTT | CATSPGQGRADTQYF
TRBJ2-2 | TRBV27 | NA | TRBD2 | TGTGCCAGCTACCGGGGGGACCCTAACACCGGGGAGCTGTTTTTT | CASYRGDPNTGELFF
TRBJ1-1 | TRBV2 | once | TRBD1 | TGTGCCACGACTGTCAGGGGGCTGAACACTGAAGCTTTCTTT | CATTVRGLNTEAFF
TRBJ1-4 | TRBV6-5 | NA | NA | TGTGCCAGCAGTTACTCGTCCAGAGCAACTAATGAAAAACTGTTTTTT | CASSYSSRATNEKLFF
TRBJ2-1 | TRBV7-9 | NA | NA | TGTGCCAGCAGCTTTAGGTGGGAAGGAGCCGATGAGCAGTTCTTC | CASSFRWEGADEQFF
TRBJ1-5 | TRBV4-1 | NA | NA | TGCGCCAGCAGCCATGCCGGGACTATCAATCAGCCCCAGCATTTT | CASSHAGTINQPQHF
TRBJ1-2 | TRBV6-5 | NA | NA | TGTGCCAGCATGGGGGACCGGGACATGGCTGGCTACACCTTC | CASMGDRDMAGYTF
TRBJ2-1 | TRBV19 | NA | NA | TGTGCCAGTAGCCTTCTGAGCCCTCACCGGAGCTCCTACAATGAGCAGTTCTTC | CASSLLSPHRSSYNEQFF
TRBJ1-1 | TRBV19 | NA | NA | TGTGCCAGTACCCGGACTGCTGAAGCTTTCTTT | CASTRTAEAFF